These 11 T cell receptor beta chains share one sample of origin, sequenced in a study of T cell repertoires in cytomegalovirus infection. What these receptors recognize is not known. Each CDR3 protein is one row after TCRdb ran MiXCR on the reads. The sample gives about 770,000 distinct CDR3 sequences, just under 30% of which show up once; about an eighth is in the top ten. The sample here was cultured CD8+ T cells from PBMCs, taken from culture after CMV antigen stimulation. All receptors derive from a human donor in good health (CMV status not recorded). Some clones in this sample may be carry-over from other donors' samples.

This clonotype showed up just a few times. The genes are TRBV19 and TRBJ1-2; a weak D match, TRBD1 (5 bases). The V gene lost 3 bases and the J gene lost 4 bases, with 12 bases spanning the gap. CDR1 LNHDA and CDR2 SQIVND come from the germline V gene (reference sequence). The CDR3 contains 14 residues. CDR3 amino acids: CASSIGGTAYGYTF. CDR3 in DNA: TGTGCCAGTAGTATCGGCGGGACCGCCTATGGCTACACCTTC. The full variable domain, completed using reference TRBV19 and TRBJ1-2, is DGGITQSPKYLFRKEGQNVTLSCEQNLNHDAMYWYRQDPGQGLRLIYYSQIVNDFQKGDIAEGYSVSREKKESFPLTVTSAQKNPTAFYLCASSIGGTAYGYTFGSGTRLTVV.

CDR3 DNA: TGTGCCAGCAGCTTCGGGGGCGGCTACACCCAAGAGACCCAGTACTTC. It codes for CASSFGGGYTQETQYF. The rearrangement links TRBV7-9 to TRBJ2-5; D may correspond to TRBD1 or TRBD2 (6 bases each). This CDR3 has 16 amino acids. The V gene lost 3 bases and the J gene lost 1 base, with 15 bases spanning the gap. The germline V gene encodes CDR1 SEHNR and CDR2 FQNEAQ (reference sequence). Using reference TRBV7-9 and TRBJ2-5 for the parts outside the CDR3, the full variable domain is DTGVSQNPRHKITKRGQNVTFRCDPISEHNRLYWYRQTLGQGPEFLTYFQNEAQLEKSRLLSDRFSAERPKGSFSTLEIQRTEQGDSAMYLCASSFGGGYTQETQYFGPGTRLLVL.

This chain links TRBV27 with TRBJ1-3; the D is unclear. The length of the CDR3 is 13 residues. Germline V gene data show CDR1 as MNHEY and CDR2 as SMNVEV (reference sequence). V was shortened by 4 bases and J by 6 bases, with 10 bases between the two germline ends. The CDR3 sequence is CASSSHWKNTIYF. Written as DNA, the CDR3 is TGTGCCAGCAGTTCTCACTGGAAAAACACCATATATTTT.

This clonotype has just a few counts. This chain uses TRBV4-1 with TRBJ1-5, with D perhaps matching TRBD1 (5 bases). This CDR3 region has 16 residues. The V gene's germline CDR1 is MGHRA and CDR2 YSYEKL. V shed 4 bases and J shed 5 bases, with 18 bases lying between them. The CDR3 here is CASSPRTLGGDQPQHF. CDR3 DNA: TGCGCCAGCAGCCCCCGGACCCTCGGAGGGGATCAGCCCCAGCATTTT.

V usage is TRBV24-1 and J usage is TRBJ2-3; possible D gene TRBD2, 6 bases. V lost 4 bases, J lost 2 bases, and 12 bases lay in between. CDR3 length equals 15 residues. The V gene's germline CDR1 is KGHDR and CDR2 SFDVKD. The DNA of the CDR3 is TGTGCCACCAGTGACCCTGGCGGGGACACAGATACGCAGTATTTT. It encodes CATSDPGGDTDTQYF.

This clonotype was counted between two and nine times. The V call is TRBV12-3 or TRBV12-4, the J call TRBJ2-3; D unresolved. The CDR3 has 11 amino acids. The V end was cut by 4 bases, the J end by 5 bases, with 4 bases between. The CDR3 nucleotides are TGTGCCAGCAGTTGGGAAGATACGCAGTATTTT. Protein product: CASSWEDTQYF.

A few counts support this clonotype. This chain links TRBV12-3 or TRBV12-4 with TRBJ2-2; the match to TRBD2 covers 14 bases. CDR3 length equals 18 residues. V was pared by 3 bases and J by 10 bases, with 13 bases of the junction left unmatched. The CDR3 spells CASSFHLATSGGGTELFF. CDR3 sequence (DNA): TGTGCCAGCAGTTTCCACCTGGCGACTAGCGGGGGGGGTACGGAGCTGTTTTTT.

This clonotype was detected a few times. The gene calls are TRBV6-1 and TRBJ2-7, with D possibly matching TRBD1 (6 bases). Trimming took 5 bases from V and 5 from J, leaving 16 bases between them. This CDR3 region has 14 residues. Germline V gives CDR1 MNHNS, CDR2 SASEGT. CDR3 in DNA: TGTGCCAGCAGTCCAACAGGGATGGGGCACGAGCAGTACTTC. This translates into CASSPTGMGHEQYF.

As to this clonotype: A read error may be the cause here, since a much bigger clone is one base away. J is TRBJ2-7 and V is TRBV27, with TRBD2 as a possible D gene (7 bases). Germline-derived CDR1 and CDR2 are MNHEY and SMNVEV (reference sequence). The CDR3 runs to 14 residues. The CDR3 region is CASSPLGGPYKQYF. CDR3 nucleotide sequence: TGTGCCAGCAGCCCGTTGGGGGGGCCCTACAAGCAGTACTTC.

Remarks on this clonotype: A single base separates this from a much larger clone, so it may be a read error. The gene calls are TRBV6-8 and TRBJ2-1, with D perhaps TRBD2 (5 bases). V was shortened by 5 bases and J by 0 bases, with 14 bases between the two germline ends. Germline CDR1 is MNHGY and CDR2 is SAAAGT. The CDR3 spans 16 residues. In nucleotides, the CDR3 is TGTGCCAGCAGTCCCCCCGGGGTGAGCTCCTACAATGAGCAGTTCTTC. It specifies CASSPPGVSSYNEQFF.

The chain has TRBV12-3 or TRBV12-4 and TRBJ1-5, with 9 bases matching TRBD1. The CDR3 spans 15 residues. The V and J ends lost 5 bases and 1 base, in that order; junction bases with no gene match: 3. The DNA for the CDR3 is TGTGCCAGCAGTGCAGACAGGGGGAGCAATCAGCCCCAGCATTTT. This translates into CASSADRGSNQPQHF.